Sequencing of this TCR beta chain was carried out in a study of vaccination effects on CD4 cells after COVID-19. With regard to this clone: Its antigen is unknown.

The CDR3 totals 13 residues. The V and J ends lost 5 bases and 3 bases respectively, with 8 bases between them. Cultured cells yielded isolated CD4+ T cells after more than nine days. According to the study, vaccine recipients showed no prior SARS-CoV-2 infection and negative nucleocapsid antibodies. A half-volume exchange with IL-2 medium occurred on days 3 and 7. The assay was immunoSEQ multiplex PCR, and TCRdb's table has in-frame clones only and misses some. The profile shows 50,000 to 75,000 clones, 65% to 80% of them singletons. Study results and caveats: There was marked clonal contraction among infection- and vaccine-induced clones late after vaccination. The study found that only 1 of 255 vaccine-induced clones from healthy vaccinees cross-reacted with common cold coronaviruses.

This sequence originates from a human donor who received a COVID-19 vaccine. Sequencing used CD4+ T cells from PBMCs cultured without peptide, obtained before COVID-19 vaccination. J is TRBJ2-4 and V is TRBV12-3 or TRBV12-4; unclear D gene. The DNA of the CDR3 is TGTGCCAGCAGTGGGAAGGGCAAAAACATTCAGTACTTC. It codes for CASSGKGKNIQYF.